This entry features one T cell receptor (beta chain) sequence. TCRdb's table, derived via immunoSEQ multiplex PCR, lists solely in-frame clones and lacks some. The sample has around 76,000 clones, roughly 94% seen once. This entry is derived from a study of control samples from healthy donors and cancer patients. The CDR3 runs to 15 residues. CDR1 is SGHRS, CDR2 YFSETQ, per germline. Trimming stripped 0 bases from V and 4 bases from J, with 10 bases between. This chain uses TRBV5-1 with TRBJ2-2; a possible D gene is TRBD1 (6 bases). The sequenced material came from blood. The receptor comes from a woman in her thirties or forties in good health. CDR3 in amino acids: CASSLVGASTGELFF. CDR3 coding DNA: TGCGCCAGCAGCTTGGTGGGGGCGAGCACCGGGGAGCTGTTTTTT.